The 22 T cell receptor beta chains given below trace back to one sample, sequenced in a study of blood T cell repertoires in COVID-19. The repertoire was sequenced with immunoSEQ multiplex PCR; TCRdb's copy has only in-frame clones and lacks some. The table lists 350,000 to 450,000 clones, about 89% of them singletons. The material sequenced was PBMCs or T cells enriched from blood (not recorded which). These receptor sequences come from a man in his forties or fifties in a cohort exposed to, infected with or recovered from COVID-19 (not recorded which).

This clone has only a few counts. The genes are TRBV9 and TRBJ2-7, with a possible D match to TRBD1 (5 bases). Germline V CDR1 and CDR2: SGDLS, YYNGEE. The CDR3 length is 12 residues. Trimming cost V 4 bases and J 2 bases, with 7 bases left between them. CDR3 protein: CASSPGPYEQYF. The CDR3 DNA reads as TGTGCCAGCAGCCCAGGGCCCTACGAGCAGTACTTC.

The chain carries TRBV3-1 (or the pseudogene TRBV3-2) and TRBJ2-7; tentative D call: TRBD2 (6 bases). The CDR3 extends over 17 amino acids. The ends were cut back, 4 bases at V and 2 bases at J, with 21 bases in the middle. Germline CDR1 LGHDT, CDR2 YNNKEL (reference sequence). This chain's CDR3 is CASSLTLASAKTYEQYF. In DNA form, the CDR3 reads TGTGCCAGCAGCCTAACACTCGCTAGCGCCAAAACCTACGAGCAGTACTTC.

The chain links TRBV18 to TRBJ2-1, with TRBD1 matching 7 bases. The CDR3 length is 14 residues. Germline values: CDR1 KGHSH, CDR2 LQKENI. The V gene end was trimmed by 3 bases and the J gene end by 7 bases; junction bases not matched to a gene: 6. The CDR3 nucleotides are TGTGCCAGCTCACCTCTTCAACAGGGGAATGAGCAGTTCTTC. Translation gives CASSPLQQGNEQFF.

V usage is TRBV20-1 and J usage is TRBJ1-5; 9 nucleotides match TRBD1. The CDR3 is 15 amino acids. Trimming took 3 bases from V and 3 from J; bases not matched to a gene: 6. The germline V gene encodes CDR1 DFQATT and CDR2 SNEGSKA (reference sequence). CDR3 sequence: CSASKGQGYNQPQHF. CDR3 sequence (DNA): TGCAGTGCTAGTAAAGGACAGGGGTACAATCAGCCCCAGCATTTT.

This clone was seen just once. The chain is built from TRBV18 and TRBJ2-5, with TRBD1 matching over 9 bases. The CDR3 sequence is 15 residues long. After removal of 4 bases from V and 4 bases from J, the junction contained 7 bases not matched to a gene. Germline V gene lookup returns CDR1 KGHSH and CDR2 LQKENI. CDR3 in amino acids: CASSQMGQGRETQYF. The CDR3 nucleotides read TGTGCCAGCTCACAGATGGGACAGGGACGAGAGACCCAGTACTTC.

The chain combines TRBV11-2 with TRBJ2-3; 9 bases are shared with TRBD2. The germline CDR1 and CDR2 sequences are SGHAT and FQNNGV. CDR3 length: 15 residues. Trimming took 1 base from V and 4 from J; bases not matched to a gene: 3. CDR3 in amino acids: CASSLAAGGPDTQYF. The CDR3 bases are TGTGCCAGCAGCTTAGCAGCGGGAGGCCCAGATACGCAGTATTTT.

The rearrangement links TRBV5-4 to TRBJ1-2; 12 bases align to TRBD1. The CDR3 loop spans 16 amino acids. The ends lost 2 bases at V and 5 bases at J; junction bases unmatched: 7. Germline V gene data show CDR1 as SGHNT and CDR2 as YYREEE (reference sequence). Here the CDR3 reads CASSLQPGQGAYGYTF. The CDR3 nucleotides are TGTGCCAGCAGCTTACAACCGGGACAGGGGGCTTATGGCTACACCTTC.

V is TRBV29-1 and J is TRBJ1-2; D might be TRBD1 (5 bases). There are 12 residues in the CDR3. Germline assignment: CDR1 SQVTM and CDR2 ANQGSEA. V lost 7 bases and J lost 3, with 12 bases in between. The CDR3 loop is CSAMGDYYGYTF. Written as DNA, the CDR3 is TGCAGCGCCATGGGGGACTACTATGGCTACACCTTC.

The CDR3 loop reads CASGQGFEKLFF. The CDR3 DNA reads TGTGCCAGCGGACAGGGTTTTGAAAAACTGTTTTTT. This chain uses TRBV4-2 with TRBJ1-4; TRBD1 aligns across 8 bases. The CDR3 runs 12 residues. CDR1 and CDR2 (germline): LGHNA, YNFKEQ. The junction had 3 bases not matched to a gene; V was cut back by 8 bases and J by 7 bases.

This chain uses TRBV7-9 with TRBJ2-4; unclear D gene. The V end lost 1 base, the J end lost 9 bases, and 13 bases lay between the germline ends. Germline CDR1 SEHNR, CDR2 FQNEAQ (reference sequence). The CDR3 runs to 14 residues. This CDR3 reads CASSLDAESGIQYF. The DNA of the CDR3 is TGTGCCAGCAGCTTAGATGCGGAATCGGGCATTCAGTACTTC. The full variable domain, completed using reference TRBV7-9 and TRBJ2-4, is DTGVSQNPRHKITKRGQNVTFRCDPISEHNRLYWYRQTLGQGPEFLTYFQNEAQLEKSRLLSDRFSAERPKGSFSTLEIQRTEQGDSAMYLCASSLDAESGIQYFGAGTRLSVL.

This CDR3 reads CASSPNTGELFF. The CDR3 DNA sequence: TGTGCCAGCAGTCCAAACACCGGGGAGCTGTTTTTT. The rearrangement uses TRBV28 and TRBJ2-2; D gene unclear. Between the trimmed V and J ends, which lost 5 bases and 2 bases, there was a span of 3 bases. CDR1 and CDR2 (germline): MDHEN, SYDVKM. CDR3 length: 12 residues.

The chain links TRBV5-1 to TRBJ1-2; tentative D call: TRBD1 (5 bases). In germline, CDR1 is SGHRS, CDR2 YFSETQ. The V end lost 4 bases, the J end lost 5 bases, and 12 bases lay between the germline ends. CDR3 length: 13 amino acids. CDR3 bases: TGCGCCAGCAGCGAAGCAGGGAGGTATGGCTACACCTTC. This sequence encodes CASSEAGRYGYTF.

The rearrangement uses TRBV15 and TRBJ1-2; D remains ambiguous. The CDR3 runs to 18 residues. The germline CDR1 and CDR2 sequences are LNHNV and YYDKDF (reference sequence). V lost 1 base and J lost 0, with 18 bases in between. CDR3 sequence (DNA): TGTGCCACCAGCAGAGTAGGTAACAGAGCAACGTCTAACTATGGCTACACCTTC. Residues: CATSRVGNRATSNYGYTF.

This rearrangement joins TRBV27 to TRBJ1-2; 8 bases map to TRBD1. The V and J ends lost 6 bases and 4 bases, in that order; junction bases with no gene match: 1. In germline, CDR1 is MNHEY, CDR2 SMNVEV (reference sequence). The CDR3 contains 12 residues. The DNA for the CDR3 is TGTGCCAGCAGGCAGGGGGCCTATGGCTACACCTTC. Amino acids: CASRQGAYGYTF.

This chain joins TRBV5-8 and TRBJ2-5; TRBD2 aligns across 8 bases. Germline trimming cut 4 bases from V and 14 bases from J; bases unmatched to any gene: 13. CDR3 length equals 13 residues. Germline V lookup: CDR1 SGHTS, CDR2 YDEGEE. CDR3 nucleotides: TGTGCCAGCAGCATCCGGGGACTAGACATTCAATACTTC. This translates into CASSIRGLDIQYF.

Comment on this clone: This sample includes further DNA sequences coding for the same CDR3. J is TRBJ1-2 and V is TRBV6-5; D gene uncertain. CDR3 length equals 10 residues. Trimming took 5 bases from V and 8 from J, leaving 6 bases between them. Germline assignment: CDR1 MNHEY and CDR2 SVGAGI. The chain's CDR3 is CASSNNGYTF. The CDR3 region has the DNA TGTGCCAGCAGTAACAACGGCTACACCTTC.

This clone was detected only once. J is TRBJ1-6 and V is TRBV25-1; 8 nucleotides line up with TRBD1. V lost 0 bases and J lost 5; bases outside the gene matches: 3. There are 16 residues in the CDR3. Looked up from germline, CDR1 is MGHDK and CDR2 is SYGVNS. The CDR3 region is CASSEYKGQDNSPLHF. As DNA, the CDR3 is TGTGCCAGCAGTGAATATAAGGGACAGGATAATTCACCCCTCCACTTT.

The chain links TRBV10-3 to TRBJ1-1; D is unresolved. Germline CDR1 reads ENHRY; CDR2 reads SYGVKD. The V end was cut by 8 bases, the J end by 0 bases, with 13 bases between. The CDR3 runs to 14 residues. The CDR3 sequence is CAIALRALNTEAFF. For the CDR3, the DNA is TGTGCCATCGCCCTGAGGGCTCTGAACACTGAAGCTTTCTTT.

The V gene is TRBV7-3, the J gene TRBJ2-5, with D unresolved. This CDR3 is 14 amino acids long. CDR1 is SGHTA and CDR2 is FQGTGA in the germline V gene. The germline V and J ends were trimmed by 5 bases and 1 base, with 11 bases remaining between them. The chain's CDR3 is CASSLQAGQETQYF. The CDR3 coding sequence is TGTGCCAGCAGCCTCCAGGCAGGCCAAGAGACCCAGTACTTC.

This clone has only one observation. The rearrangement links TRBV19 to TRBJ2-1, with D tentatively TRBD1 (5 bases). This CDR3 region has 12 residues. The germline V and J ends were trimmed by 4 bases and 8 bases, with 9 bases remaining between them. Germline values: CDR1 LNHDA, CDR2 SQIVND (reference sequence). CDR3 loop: CASSTTGHEQFF. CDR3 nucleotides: TGTGCCAGTAGTACCACAGGTCATGAGCAGTTCTTC. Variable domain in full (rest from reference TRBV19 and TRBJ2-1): DGGITQSPKYLFRKEGQNVTLSCEQNLNHDAMYWYRQDPGQGLRLIYYSQIVNDFQKGDIAEGYSVSREKKESFPLTVTSAQKNPTAFYLCASSTTGHEQFFGPGTRLTVL.

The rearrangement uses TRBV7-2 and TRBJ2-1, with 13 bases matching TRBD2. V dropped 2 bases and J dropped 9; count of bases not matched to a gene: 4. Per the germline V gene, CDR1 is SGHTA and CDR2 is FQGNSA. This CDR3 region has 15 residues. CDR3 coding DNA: TGTGCCAGCAGCTTATCTACTAGCGGGAGGGTTGAGCAGTTCTTC. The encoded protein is CASSLSTSGRVEQFF.

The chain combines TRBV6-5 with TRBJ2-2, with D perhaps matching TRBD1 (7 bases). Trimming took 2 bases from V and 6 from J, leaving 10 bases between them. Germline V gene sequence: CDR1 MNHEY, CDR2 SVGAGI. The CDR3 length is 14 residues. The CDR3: CASSYQGGPGELFF. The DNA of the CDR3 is TGTGCCAGCAGTTACCAGGGGGGTCCCGGGGAGCTGTTTTTT.